This T cell receptor (beta chain) comes out of a study of tumor-infiltrating lymphocytes in primary liver carcinoma. Co-extraction of both nucleic acids (RNA and DNA) used about 20-34 mg of unsorted bulk tissue. Surgical resection treated primary liver carcinoma in the patients. Of note for this clonotype: Its antigen is still unknown.

cDNA specific to TCR beta was made from around 470 ng of total RNA, with a constant-region primer employed for priming. Libraries covering TCR beta were generated through three nested multiplex PCR rounds (using a slightly modified ARM-PCR). A C-beta reverse primer was combined with TRBV1-TRBV30 forward primers in the first two PCR rounds, and each round had about 10 cycles. One entry per CDR3 protein results from TCRdb running MiXCR on the multiplex PCR reads. This table has 50,000 to 60,000 distinct CDR3 sequences, about 78% appearing once. General study points: Less overlap was seen in tumor-adjacent and tumor-blood pairs than in tumor region pairs. Against blood, tumors held a significantly higher top-250-clone fraction (p = 0.039). It was observed that only about 7-24% of the top clones appeared in every one of the five tumor regions.

Trimming left V 1 base short and J 8 bases short, with 9 bases between. Germline V gene lookup returns CDR1 MNHNS and CDR2 SASEGT. The CDR3 spans 13 residues. The source is a man aged 40-55 years with primary liver carcinoma and hepatitis B virus infection. Sequencing used liver tumor tissue from sampling region 5. Subset indicated: tumor region T5, tumor centre. The chain links TRBV6-1 to TRBJ1-3; D remains unclear. CDR3 nucleotides: TGTGCCAGCAGTGAAGGGACCATGGACACCATATATTTT. Translated: CASSEGTMDTIYF.